This TCR beta chain appears in the sequencing data of a study of cytomegalovirus exposure and HLA in healthy donors. Study-wide results and limits: In vitro experiments confirmed that three CMV-associated chains were specific for CMV antigens. Rare TCR sequences dominated, though some public TCRs recurred in many donors.

Primers: 60 Vbeta forward and 13 Jbeta reverse. Using immunoSEQ multiplex PCR, the repertoire was profiled, and TCRdb retains in-frame clones only, with some absent. In the table there are 200,000 to 250,000 clones, 77% of which are singletons. V was cut by 3 bases and J by 3 bases, with 18 bases left in between. The germline CDR1 and CDR2 sequences are KGHSH and LQKENI. The CDR3 is 17 amino acids. To note about this clone: Its specificity is not known.

The rearrangement uses TRBV18 and TRBJ1-3, with no clear D. The receptor was isolated from a woman aged 60-70 years in good health and CMV-seropositive. Sequencing was performed on PBMCs. CDR3: CASSPYRGGVFGNTIYF. The CDR3 DNA reads as TGTGCCAGCTCACCCTACCGGGGTGGGGTCTTTGGAAACACCATATATTTT.